This T cell receptor beta chain came from a study of beta chain features in type 1 diabetes. Overall study results and limits: When Type 1 diabetes patients were examined, their TCRB CDR3s proved moderately but significantly shorter in all four CD4+ subsets.

This clone was counted between two and nine times. No antigen is known for it. The sample holds other DNA sequences that translate to the same CDR3. J was trimmed by 4 bases and V by 0 bases; bases with no gene match: 0. Germline CDR1 reads SGDLS; CDR2 reads YYNGEE. This CDR3 has 14 amino acids. Reverse transcribing all isolated RNA meant expressed TCRB transcripts were sequenced. Sequencing was performed with immunoSEQ multiplex PCR; in TCRdb, only in-frame clones are kept and a portion is missing. The sample consists of 250,000 or so clones, just over 20% of them appearing once. The specimen sequenced was naive CD4+ T cells from blood. This TCR was recovered from a woman aged 40 to 55 with type 1 diabetes. This chain joins TRBV9 and TRBJ1-5, with 8 bases fitting TRBD1. The CDR3 DNA reads TGTGCCAGCAGCGTAGGACAGGGGAATCAGCCCCAGCATTTT. It codes for CASSVGQGNQPQHF.